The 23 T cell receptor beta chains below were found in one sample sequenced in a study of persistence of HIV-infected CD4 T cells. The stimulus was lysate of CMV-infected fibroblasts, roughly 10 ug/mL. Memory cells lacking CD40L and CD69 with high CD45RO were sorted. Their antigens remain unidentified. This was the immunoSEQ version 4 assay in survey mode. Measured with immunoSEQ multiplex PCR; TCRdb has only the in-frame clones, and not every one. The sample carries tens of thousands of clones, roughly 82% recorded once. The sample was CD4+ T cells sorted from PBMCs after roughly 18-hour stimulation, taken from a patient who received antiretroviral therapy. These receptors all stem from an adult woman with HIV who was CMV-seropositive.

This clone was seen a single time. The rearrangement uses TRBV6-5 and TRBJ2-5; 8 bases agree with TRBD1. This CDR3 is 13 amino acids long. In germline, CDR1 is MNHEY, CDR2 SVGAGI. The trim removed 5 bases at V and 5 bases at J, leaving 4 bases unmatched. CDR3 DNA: TGTGCCAGCAGTCCGGACAGGGTTGAGACCCAGTACTTC. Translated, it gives CASSPDRVETQYF.

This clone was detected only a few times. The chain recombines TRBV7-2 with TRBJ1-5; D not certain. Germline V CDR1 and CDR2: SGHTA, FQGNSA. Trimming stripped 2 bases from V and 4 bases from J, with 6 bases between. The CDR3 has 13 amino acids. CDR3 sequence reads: CASSLMVNQPQHF. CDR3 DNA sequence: TGTGCCAGCAGCTTAATGGTGAATCAGCCCCAGCATTTT. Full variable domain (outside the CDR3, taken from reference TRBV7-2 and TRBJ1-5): GAGVSQSPSNKVTEKGKDVELRCDPISGHTALYWYRQSLGQGLEFLIYFQGNSAPDKSGLPSDRFSAERTGGSVSTLTIQRTQQEDSAVYLCASSLMVNQPQHFGDGTRLSIL.

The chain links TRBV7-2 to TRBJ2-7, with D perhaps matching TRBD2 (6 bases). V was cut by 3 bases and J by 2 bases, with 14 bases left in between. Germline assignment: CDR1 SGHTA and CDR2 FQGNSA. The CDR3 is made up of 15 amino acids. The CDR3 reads CASSLGGLATYEQYF. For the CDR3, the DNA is TGTGCCAGCAGCTTGGGGGGACTCGCGACCTACGAGCAGTACTTC.

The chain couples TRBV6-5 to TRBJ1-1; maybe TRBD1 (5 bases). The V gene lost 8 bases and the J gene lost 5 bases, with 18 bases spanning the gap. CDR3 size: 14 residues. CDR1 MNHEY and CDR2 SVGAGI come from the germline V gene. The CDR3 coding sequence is TGTGCCAGCCGATCCAGGGCGGTGGGTACTGAAGCTTTCTTT. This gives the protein CASRSRAVGTEAFF.

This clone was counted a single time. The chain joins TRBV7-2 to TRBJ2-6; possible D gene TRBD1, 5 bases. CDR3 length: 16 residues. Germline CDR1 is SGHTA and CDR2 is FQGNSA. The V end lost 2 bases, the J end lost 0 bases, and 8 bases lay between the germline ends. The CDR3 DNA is TGTGCCAGCAGCTTATGGGGCACCTCTGGGGCCAACGTCCTGACTTTC. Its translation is CASSLWGTSGANVLTF.

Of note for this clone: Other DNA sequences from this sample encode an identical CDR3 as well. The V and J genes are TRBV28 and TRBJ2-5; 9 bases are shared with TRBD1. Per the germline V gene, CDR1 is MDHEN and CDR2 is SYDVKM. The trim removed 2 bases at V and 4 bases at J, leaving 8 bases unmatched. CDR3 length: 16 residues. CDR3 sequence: CASSLGGTGKGETQYF. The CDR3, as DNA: TGTGCCAGCAGTTTAGGGGGGACAGGGAAAGGAGAGACCCAGTACTTC.

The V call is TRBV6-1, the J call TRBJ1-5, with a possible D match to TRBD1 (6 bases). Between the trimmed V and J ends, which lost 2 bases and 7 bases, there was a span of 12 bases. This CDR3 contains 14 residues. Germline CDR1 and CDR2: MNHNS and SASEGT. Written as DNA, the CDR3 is TGTGCCAGCAGTGAAACGGGGGGCGGACAGCCCCAGCATTTT. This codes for CASSETGGGQPQHF.

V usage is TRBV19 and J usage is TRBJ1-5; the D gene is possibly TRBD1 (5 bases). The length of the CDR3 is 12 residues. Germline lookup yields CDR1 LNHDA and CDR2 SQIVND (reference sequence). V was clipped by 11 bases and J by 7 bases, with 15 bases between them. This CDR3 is CASNQGAQPQHF. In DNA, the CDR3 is TGTGCCTCCAATCAGGGTGCCCAGCCCCAGCATTTT.

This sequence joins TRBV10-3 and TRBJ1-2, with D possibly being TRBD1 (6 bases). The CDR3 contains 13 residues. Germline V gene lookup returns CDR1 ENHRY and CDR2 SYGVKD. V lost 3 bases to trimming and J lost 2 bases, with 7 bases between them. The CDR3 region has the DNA TGTGCCATCAGTGATGACAGGAACTATGGCTACACCTTC. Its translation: CAISDDRNYGYTF.

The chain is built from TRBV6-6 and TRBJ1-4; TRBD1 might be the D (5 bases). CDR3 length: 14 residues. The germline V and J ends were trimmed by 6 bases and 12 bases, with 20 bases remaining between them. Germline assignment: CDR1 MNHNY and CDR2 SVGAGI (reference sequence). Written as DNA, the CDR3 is TGTGCCAGCAGCTCGGGGCAGGGTGGGTCGGAACTGTTTTTT. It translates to CASSSGQGGSELFF.

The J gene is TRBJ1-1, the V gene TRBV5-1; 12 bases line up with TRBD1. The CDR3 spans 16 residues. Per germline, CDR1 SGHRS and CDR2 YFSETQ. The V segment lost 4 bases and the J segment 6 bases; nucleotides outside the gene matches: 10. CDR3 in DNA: TGCGCCAGCAGCAGTTACCCCGGGACAGGGGGCGCTGAAGCTTTCTTT. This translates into CASSSYPGTGGAEAFF.

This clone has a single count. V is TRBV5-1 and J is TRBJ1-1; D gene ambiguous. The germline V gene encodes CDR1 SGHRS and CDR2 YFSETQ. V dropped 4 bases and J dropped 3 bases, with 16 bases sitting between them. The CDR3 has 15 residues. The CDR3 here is CASSPYGLKHTEAFF. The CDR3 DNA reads TGCGCCAGCAGCCCCTATGGACTGAAGCACACTGAAGCTTTCTTT. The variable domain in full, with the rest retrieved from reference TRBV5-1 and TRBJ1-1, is KAGVTQTPRYLIKTRGQQVTLSCSPISGHRSVSWYQQTPGQGLQFLFEYFSETQRNKGNFPGRFSGRQFSNSRSEMNVSTLELGDSALYLCASSPYGLKHTEAFFGQGTRLTVV.

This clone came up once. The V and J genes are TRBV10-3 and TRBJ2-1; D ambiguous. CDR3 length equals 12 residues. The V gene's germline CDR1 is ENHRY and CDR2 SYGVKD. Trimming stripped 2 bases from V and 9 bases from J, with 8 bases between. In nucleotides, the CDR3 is TGTGCCATCAGTGAGACCGCGCGTGAGCAGTTCTTC. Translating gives CAISETAREQFF.

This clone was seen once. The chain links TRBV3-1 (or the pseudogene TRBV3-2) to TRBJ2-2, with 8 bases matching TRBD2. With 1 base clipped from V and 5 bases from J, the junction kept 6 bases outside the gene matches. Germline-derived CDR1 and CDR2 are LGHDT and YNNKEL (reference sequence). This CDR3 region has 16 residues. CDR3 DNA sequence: TGTGCCAGCAGCCAAGGAGTAGCGGGACGAACCGGGGAGCTGTTTTTT. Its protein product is CASSQGVAGRTGELFF.

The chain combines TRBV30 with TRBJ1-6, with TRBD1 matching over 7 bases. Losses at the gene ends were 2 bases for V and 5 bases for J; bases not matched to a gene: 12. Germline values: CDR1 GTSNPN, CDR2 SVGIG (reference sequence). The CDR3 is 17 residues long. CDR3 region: CAWSSIVSGGDNSPLHF. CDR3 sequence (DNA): TGTGCCTGGAGTTCAATTGTCTCAGGGGGGGATAATTCACCCCTCCACTTT.

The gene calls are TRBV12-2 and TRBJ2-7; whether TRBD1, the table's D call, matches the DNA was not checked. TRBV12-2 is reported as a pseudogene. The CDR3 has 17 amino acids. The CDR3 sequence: CASRLWGRVGETHEQYF. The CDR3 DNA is TGTGCAAGTCGCTTATGGGGGCGGGTGGGAGAGACCCACGAGCAGTACTTC.

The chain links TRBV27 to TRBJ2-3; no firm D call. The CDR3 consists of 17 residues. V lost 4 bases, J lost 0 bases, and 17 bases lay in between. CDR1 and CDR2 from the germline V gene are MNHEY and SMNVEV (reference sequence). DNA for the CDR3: TGTGCCAGCAGTTCGTTGGGTGCTGGGCGAAGCACAGATACGCAGTATTTT. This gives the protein CASSSLGAGRSTDTQYF.

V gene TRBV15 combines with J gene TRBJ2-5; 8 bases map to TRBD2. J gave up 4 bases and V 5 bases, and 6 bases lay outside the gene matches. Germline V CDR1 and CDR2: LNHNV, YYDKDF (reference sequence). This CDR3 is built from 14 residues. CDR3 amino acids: CATSYTSGGETQYF. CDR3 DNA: TGTGCCACCAGCTATACAAGCGGGGGAGAGACCCAGTACTTC. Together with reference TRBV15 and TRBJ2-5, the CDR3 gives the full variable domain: DAMVIQNPRYQVTQFGKPVTLSCSQTLNHNVMYWYQQKSSQAPKLLFHYYDKDFNNEADTPDNFQSRRPNTSFCFLDIRSPGLGDTAMYLCATSYTSGGETQYFGPGTRLLVL.

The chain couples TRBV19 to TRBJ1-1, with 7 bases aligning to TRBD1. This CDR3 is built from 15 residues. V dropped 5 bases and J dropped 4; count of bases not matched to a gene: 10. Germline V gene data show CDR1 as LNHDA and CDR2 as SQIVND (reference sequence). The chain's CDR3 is CASSPRQGGGTEAFF. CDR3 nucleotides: TGTGCCAGTAGTCCTAGACAGGGAGGTGGCACTGAAGCTTTCTTT.

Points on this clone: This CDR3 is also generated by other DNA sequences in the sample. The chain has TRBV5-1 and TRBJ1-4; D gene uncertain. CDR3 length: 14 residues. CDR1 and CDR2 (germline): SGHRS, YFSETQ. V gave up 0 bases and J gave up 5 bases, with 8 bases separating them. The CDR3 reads CASSLEPANEKLFF. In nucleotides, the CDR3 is TGCGCCAGCAGCTTGGAACCGGCGAATGAAAAACTGTTTTTT. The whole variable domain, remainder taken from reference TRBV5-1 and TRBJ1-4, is KAGVTQTPRYLIKTRGQQVTLSCSPISGHRSVSWYQQTPGQGLQFLFEYFSETQRNKGNFPGRFSGRQFSNSRSEMNVSTLELGDSALYLCASSLEPANEKLFFGSGTQLSVL.

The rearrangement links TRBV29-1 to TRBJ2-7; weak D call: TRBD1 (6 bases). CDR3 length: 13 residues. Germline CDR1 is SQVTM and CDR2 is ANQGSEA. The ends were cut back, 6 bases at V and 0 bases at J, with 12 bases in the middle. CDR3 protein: CSVTDRSSYEQYF. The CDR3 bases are TGCAGCGTAACAGACAGGAGCTCCTACGAGCAGTACTTC.

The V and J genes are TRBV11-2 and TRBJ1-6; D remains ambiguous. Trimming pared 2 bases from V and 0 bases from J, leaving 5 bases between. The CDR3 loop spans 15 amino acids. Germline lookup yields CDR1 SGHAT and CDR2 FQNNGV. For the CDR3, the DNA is TGTGCCAGCAGCTTAATGGACTCCTATAATTCACCCCTCCACTTT. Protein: CASSLMDSYNSPLHF. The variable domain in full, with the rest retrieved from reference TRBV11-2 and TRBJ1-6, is EAGVAQSPRYKIIEKRQSVAFWCNPISGHATLYWYQQILGQGPKLLIQFQNNGVVDDSQLPKDRFSAERLKGVDSTLKIQPAKLEDSAVYLCASSLMDSYNSPLHFGNGTRLTVT.

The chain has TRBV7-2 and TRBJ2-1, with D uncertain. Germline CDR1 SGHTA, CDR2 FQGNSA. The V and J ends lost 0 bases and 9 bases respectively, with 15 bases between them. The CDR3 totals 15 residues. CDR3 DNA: TGTGCCAGCAGCTTAGCGCGCACGGAGACCTCTGAGCAGTTCTTC. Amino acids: CASSLARTETSEQFF.